This T cell receptor beta chain was captured by sequencing in a study of cytotoxic CD8 clonotypes in ibrutinib-treated CLL. Regarding the study as a whole: An increase in clonality occurred at ibrutinib response, followed by a return toward baseline at progression.

Sequenced by immunoSEQ multiplex PCR; TCRdb stores in-frame clones only, minus some. The table has 250,000 to 350,000 clones, more than 70% seen once. The germline gives CDR1 SGHTA, CDR2 FQGTGA. CDR3 length: 14 amino acids. Trimming removed 5 bases from V and 5 bases from J; junction bases left unmatched: 8. Regarding this clone: Its antigen is not identified.

The input for sequencing was PBMCs, taken at disease progression, from a patient treated with ibrutinib. The sequence was obtained from a human donor with chronic lymphocytic leukemia. The rearrangement joins TRBV7-3 to TRBJ1-1; 7 bases match TRBD1. CDR3 region: CASSTHRGRTEAFF. The CDR3 DNA reads TGTGCCAGCAGCACGCACAGGGGAAGGACTGAAGCTTTCTTT.